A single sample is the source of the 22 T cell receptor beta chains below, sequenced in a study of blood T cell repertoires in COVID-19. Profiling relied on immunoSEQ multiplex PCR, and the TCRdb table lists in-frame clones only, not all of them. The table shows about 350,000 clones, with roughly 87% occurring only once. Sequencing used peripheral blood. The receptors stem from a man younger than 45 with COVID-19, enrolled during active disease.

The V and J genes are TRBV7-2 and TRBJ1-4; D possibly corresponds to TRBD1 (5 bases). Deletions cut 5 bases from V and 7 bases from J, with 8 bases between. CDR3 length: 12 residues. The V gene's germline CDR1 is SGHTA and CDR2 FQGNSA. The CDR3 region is CASSPDSEKLFF. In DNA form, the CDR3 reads TGTGCCAGCAGCCCCGACAGTGAAAAACTGTTTTTT.

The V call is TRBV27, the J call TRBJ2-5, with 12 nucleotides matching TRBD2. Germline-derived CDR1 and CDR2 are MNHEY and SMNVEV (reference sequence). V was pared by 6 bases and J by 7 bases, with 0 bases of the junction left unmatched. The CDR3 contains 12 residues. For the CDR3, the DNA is TGTGCCAGCAGACTAGCGGGAGGGACCCAGTACTTC. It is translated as CASRLAGGTQYF.

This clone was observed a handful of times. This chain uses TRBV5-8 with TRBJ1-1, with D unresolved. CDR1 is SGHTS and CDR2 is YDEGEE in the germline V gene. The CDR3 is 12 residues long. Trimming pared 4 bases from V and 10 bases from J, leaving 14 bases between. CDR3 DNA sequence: TGTGCCAGCAGCGCCTGGAGGTCTGGAGCTTTCTTT. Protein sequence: CASSAWRSGAFF.

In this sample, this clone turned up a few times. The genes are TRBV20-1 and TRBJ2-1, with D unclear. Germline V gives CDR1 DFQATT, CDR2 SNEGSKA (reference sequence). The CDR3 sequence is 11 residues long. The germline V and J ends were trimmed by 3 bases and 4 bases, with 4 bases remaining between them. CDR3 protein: CSASLYNEQFF. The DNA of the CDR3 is TGCAGTGCTAGTTTATACAATGAGCAGTTCTTC.

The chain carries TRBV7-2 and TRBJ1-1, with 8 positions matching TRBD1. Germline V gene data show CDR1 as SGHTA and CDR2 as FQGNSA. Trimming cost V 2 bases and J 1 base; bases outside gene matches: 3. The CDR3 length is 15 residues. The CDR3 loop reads CASSLIGQGNTEAFF. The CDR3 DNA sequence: TGTGCCAGCAGCTTAATAGGACAGGGGAACACTGAAGCTTTCTTT.

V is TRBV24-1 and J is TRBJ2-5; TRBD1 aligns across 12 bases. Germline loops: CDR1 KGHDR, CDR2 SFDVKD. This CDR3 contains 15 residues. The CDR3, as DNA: TGTGCTACCGACTCCGGGACAGGGGGCCGAGAGACCCAGTACTTC. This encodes CATDSGTGGRETQYF.

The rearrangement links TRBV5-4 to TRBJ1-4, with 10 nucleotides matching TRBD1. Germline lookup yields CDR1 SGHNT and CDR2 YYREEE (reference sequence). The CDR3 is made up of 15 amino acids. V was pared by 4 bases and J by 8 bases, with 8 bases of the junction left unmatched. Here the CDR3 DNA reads TGTGCCAGCAGCCGACGGGACAGGGGAAGCGAAAAACTGTTTTTT. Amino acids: CASSRRDRGSEKLFF.

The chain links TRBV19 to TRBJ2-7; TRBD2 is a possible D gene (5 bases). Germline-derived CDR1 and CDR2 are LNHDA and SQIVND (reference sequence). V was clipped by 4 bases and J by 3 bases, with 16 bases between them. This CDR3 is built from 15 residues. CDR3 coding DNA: TGTGCCAGTAGTACCTCTAGCCCCCTAAGCTACGAGCAGTACTTC. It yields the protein CASSTSSPLSYEQYF.

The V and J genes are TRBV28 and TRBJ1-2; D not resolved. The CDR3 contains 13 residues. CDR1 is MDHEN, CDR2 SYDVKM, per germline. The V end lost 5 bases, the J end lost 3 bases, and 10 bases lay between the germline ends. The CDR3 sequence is CASSQVTDYGYTF. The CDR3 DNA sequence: TGTGCCAGCAGTCAGGTTACGGACTATGGCTACACCTTC.

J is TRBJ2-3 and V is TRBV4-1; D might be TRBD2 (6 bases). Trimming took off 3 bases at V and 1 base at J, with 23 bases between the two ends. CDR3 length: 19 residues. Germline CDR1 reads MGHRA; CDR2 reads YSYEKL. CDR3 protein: CASSHLGRAGAQGTDTQYF. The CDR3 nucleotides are TGCGCCAGCAGCCACCTGGGGAGAGCGGGCGCCCAGGGCACAGATACGCAGTATTTT.

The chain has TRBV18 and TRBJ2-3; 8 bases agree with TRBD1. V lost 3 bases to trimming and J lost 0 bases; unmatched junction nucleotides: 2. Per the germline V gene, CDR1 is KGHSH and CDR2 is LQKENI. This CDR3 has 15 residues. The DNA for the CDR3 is TGTGCCAGCTCACCCGGACAGGGTAGCACAGATACGCAGTATTTT. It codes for CASSPGQGSTDTQYF.

This chain's CDR3 is CASSLLEAQYEQYF. In DNA form, the CDR3 reads TGCGCCAGCAGCTTGTTGGAGGCTCAATACGAGCAGTACTTC. This chain uses TRBV5-1 with TRBJ2-7; tentative D call: TRBD2 (5 bases). The V gene's germline CDR1 is SGHRS and CDR2 YFSETQ. Trimming stripped 1 base from V and 4 bases from J, with 12 bases between. The CDR3 has 14 residues.

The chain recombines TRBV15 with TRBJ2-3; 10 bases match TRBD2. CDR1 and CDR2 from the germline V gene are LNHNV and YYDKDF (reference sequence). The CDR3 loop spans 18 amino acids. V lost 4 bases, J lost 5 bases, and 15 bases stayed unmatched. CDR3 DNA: TGTGCCACCAGCAAATATCTGGAAGCGGGAGGGCCAAGAGATACGCAGTATTTT. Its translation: CATSKYLEAGGPRDTQYF.

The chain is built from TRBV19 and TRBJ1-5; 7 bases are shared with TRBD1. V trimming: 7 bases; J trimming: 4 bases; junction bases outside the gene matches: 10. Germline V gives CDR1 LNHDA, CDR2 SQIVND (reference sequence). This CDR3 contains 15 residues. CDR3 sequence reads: CASTPWTGFNQPQHF. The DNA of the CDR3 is TGTGCCAGTACTCCGTGGACAGGTTTTAATCAGCCCCAGCATTTT.

CDR3 in amino acids: CASSTQGFGEQYF. Written as DNA, the CDR3 is TGTGCCAGCTCAACCCAGGGATTCGGCGAGCAGTACTTC. The V gene is TRBV18, the J gene TRBJ2-7, with D maybe TRBD1 (5 bases). Germline V lookup: CDR1 KGHSH, CDR2 LQKENI. Deletions cut 5 bases from V and 6 bases from J, with 14 bases between. This CDR3 comprises 13 residues.

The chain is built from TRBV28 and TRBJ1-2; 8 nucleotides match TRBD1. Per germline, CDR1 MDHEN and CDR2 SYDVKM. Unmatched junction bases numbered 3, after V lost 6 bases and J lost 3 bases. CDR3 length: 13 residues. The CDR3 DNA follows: TGTGCCAGCAGACCGGGACAGGACTATGGCTACACCTTC. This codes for CASRPGQDYGYTF.

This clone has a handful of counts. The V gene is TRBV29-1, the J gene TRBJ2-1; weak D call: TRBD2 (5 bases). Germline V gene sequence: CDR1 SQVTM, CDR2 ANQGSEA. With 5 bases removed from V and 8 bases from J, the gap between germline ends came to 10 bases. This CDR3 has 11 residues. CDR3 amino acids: CSVQKDYEQFF. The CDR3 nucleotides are TGCAGCGTTCAAAAGGACTATGAGCAGTTCTTC.

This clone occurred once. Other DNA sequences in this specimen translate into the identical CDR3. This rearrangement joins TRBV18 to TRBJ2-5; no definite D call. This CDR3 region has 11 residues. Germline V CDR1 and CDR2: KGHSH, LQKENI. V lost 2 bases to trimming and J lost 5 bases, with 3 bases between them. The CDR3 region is CASSPSETQYF. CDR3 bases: TGTGCCAGCTCACCATCGGAGACCCAGTACTTC.

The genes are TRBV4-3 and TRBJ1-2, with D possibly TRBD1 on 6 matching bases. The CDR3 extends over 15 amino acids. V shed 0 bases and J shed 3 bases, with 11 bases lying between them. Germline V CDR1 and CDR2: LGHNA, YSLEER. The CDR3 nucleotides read TGCGCCAGCAGCCAAGATCGCCGACAGGACTATGGCTACACCTTC. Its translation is CASSQDRRQDYGYTF.

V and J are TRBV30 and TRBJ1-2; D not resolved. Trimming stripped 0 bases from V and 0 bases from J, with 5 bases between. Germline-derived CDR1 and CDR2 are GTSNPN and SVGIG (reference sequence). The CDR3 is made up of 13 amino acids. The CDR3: CAWSVLANYGYTF. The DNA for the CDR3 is TGTGCCTGGAGTGTACTAGCTAACTATGGCTACACCTTC.

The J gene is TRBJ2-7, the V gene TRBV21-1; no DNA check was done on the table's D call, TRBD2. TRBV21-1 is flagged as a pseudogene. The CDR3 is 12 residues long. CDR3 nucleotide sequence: TGTGCCAGCAGTTCGCGCCCCCCCGAGCAGTACTTC. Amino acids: CASSSRPPEQYF.

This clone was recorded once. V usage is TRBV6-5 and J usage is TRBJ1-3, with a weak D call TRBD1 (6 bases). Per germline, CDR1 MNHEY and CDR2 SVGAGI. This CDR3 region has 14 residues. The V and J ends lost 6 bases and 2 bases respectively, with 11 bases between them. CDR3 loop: CASRNRAAGNTIYF. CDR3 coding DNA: TGTGCCAGCAGGAACAGGGCTGCTGGAAACACCATATATTTT.